Included here is one T cell receptor beta chain sequence, with context. Of the isolated RNA, all was reverse transcribed, and so the sequenced material was expressed TCRB transcripts. The method was immunoSEQ multiplex PCR; TCRdb's version includes in-frame clones alone and lacks a portion of them. The repertoire consists of around 400,000 clones, with approximately 16% occurring once and the leading ten covering roughly 0.017%. The CDR3 has 15 residues. Germline trimming cut 5 bases from V and 2 bases from J; bases unmatched to any gene: 2. Germline lookup yields CDR1 MNHEY and CDR2 SMNVEV (reference sequence). The data originate from a study of beta chain features in type 1 diabetes.

The chain has TRBV27 and TRBJ2-6; 8 nucleotides align to TRBD2. This clonotype was obtained from a woman aged 18-29 years in good health. What was sequenced was naive CD4+ T cells from blood. The CDR3 nucleotides read TGTGCCAGCAGTCCACTAGCGGCTGGGGCCAACGTCCTGACTTTC. Residues: CASSPLAAGANVLTF.